This T cell receptor (beta chain) originates from a study of T-cell memory formation after mild COVID-19. CDR1 SGHVS and CDR2 FNYEAQ come from the germline V gene. Deletions cut 3 bases from V and 4 bases from J, with 18 bases between. The CDR3 is 16 amino acids. TCRdb re-called the 5' RACE reads through MiXCR, storing one row per CDR3 protein. The sample holds about 130,000 distinct CDR3 sequences, about 15% seen once. The sequencing sample was made of PBMCs or a T cell subset sorted from them (not recorded which). The sequence was collected from a man between 18 and 29 years old who had mild COVID-19 (a few samples of this study predate the infection). Cell type and time point are not known. This rearrangement joins TRBV7-6 to TRBJ1-1; D remains ambiguous. The CDR3 DNA is TGTGCCAGCAGCTTTACGGACCCCGAGGGAGGCACTGAAGCTTTCTTT. Its translation is CASSFTDPEGGTEAFF.